Shown below are 12 T cell receptor beta chains from a single sample sequenced in a study of shared clonotypes between healthy human individuals. Generated by immunoSEQ multiplex PCR, the TCRdb table keeps only in-frame clones and is missing some. This sample carries roughly 480,000 clones, approximately 79% of them seen once, and the ten largest clones take around 12%. The material sequenced was PBMCs. The receptor source for this set is a woman in her 40s in good health. Some clones in this sample may be carry-over from other donors' samples.

The rearrangement links TRBV20-1 to TRBJ1-2; no firm D call. Trimming shortened V by 3 bases and J by 8 bases, and 10 bases separated the two germline ends. The CDR3 is 11 residues long. The germline gives CDR1 DFQATT, CDR2 SNEGSKA (reference sequence). The CDR3 is CSASLVEGYTF. The CDR3 DNA reads as TGCAGTGCTAGTCTGGTTGAAGGCTACACCTTC.

The chain is built from TRBV5-1 and TRBJ2-6; no clear D. CDR1 and CDR2 (germline): SGHRS, YFSETQ. There are 17 residues in the CDR3. V was trimmed by 0 bases and J by 0 bases, leaving 10 bases between them. CDR3 DNA: TGCGCCAGCAGCTTGGAACAGCTCCACTCTGGGGCCAACGTCCTGACTTTC. Translated, it gives CASSLEQLHSGANVLTF. Full variable domain (missing parts from reference TRBV5-1 and TRBJ2-6): KAGVTQTPRYLIKTRGQQVTLSCSPISGHRSVSWYQQTPGQGLQFLFEYFSETQRNKGNFPGRFSGRQFSNSRSEMNVSTLELGDSALYLCASSLEQLHSGANVLTFGAGSRLTVL.

The J gene is TRBJ2-1, the V gene TRBV28; TRBD2 might be the D (5 bases). The CDR3 extends over 13 amino acids. The V end lost 5 bases, the J end lost 4 bases, and 9 bases lay between the germline ends. Germline values: CDR1 MDHEN, CDR2 SYDVKM. CDR3 nucleotides: TGTGCCAGCAGTCTAGGACTGTACAATGAGCAGTTCTTC. This translates into CASSLGLYNEQFF.

A remark on this clone: The same CDR3 arises from other DNA sequences in this sample as well. The CDR3 protein is CSVVQGSNQPQHF. CDR3 DNA sequence: TGCAGCGTTGTTCAGGGTAGCAATCAGCCCCAGCATTTT. V usage is TRBV29-1 and J usage is TRBJ1-5; D possibly corresponds to TRBD1 (5 bases). Germline-derived CDR1 and CDR2 are SQVTM and ANQGSEA. Trimming left V 4 bases short and J 0 bases short, with 7 bases between. The length of the CDR3 is 13 residues. The variable domain in full, completed from reference TRBV29-1 and TRBJ1-5, reads SAVISQKPSRDICQRGTSLTIQCQVDSQVTMMFWYRQQPGQSLTLIATANQGSEATYESGFVIDKFPISRPNLTFSTLTVSNMSPEDSSIYLCSVVQGSNQPQHFGDGTRLSIL.

This chain links TRBV4-2 with TRBJ2-5; the match to TRBD2 covers 12 bases. With V trimmed by 4 bases and J by 4 bases, 7 bases remained unmatched. Per germline, CDR1 LGHNA and CDR2 YNFKEQ. This CDR3 has 16 amino acids. The CDR3: CASSLRLAGEGETQYF. The CDR3, as DNA: TGTGCCAGCAGCCTTCGACTAGCGGGAGAGGGAGAGACCCAGTACTTC.

The chain joins TRBV5-1 to TRBJ2-5, with 7 positions matching TRBD1. V was clipped by 4 bases and J by 5 bases; unmatched bases: 8. The CDR3 has 14 amino acids. In germline, CDR1 is SGHRS, CDR2 YFSETQ. For the CDR3, the DNA is TGCGCCAGCAGCCTCAGGGGGAGATACGAGACCCAGTACTTC. It specifies CASSLRGRYETQYF.

The V gene is TRBV4-3, the J gene TRBJ1-2, with D unresolved. This CDR3 has 13 residues. Germline CDR1 LGHNA, CDR2 YSLEER. V lost 1 base and J 7 bases, leaving 10 bases between the germline ends. This CDR3 reads CASSQVGVGGYTF. Here the CDR3 DNA reads TGCGCCAGCAGCCAAGTCGGGGTGGGTGGCTACACCTTC.

This sequence joins TRBV18 and TRBJ1-1; D is unresolved. Germline CDR1 KGHSH, CDR2 LQKENI. This CDR3 has 15 amino acids. V lost 0 bases to trimming and J lost 5 bases, with 13 bases between them. This chain's CDR3 is CASSPPTRGFTEAFF. The CDR3 DNA reads as TGTGCCAGCTCACCACCGACCCGGGGTTTTACTGAAGCTTTCTTT.

This clone was observed a handful of times. The V call is TRBV15, the J call TRBJ2-5; the match to TRBD2 covers 10 bases. Gene TRBJ2-7 matches the end of the DNA better, so the J call may be wrong. Per germline, CDR1 LNHNV and CDR2 YYDKDF (reference sequence). The CDR3 loop spans 19 amino acids. The CDR3 region is CATSRAPTSGPIRSYEQYF. Here the CDR3 DNA reads TGTGCCACCAGCAGAGCCCCGACTAGCGGGCCTATCCGCTCCTACGAGCAGTACTTC.

This clone occurred once. The CDR3, as DNA: TGTGCCAGCAGTCTCAACATGGGCGGCGAGACCCAGTACTTC. It translates to CASSLNMGGETQYF. The chain carries TRBV2 and TRBJ2-5; D gene ambiguous. V was cut by 5 bases and J by 5 bases, with 15 bases left in between. Per germline, CDR1 SNHLY and CDR2 FYNNEI. The CDR3 is 14 amino acids.

This chain links TRBV4-3 with TRBJ2-2; D possibly matches TRBD1 or TRBD2 (5 bases each). The V gene lost 2 bases and the J gene lost 7 bases, with 17 bases spanning the gap. The CDR3 totals 16 residues. Germline CDR1 reads LGHNA; CDR2 reads YSLEER. CDR3 loop: CASSQRPGPESGELFF. DNA of the CDR3: TGCGCCAGCAGCCAAAGACCGGGACCCGAAAGCGGGGAGCTGTTTTTT.

This clone was seen only once. This CDR3 reads CAAGRGGNSNQPQHF. For the CDR3, the DNA is TGTGCCGCCGGCCGGGGGGGGAATAGCAATCAGCCCCAGCATTTT. This chain links TRBV19 with TRBJ1-5; perhaps TRBD1 as D (5 bases). V gave up 11 bases and J gave up 0 bases, with 17 bases separating them. This CDR3 spans 15 amino acids. The V gene's germline CDR1 is LNHDA and CDR2 SQIVND (reference sequence).